This T cell receptor (beta chain) was sequenced for a study of control samples from healthy donors and cancer patients. Assay: immunoSEQ multiplex PCR; the TCRdb copy retains only in-frame clones and omits some. The sample has roughly 140,000 clones, over 90% seen once. Input material: blood. The receptor was derived from a man aged 50 to 59 in good health.

As DNA, the CDR3 is TGCAGCGTGGGAGAATCCTCTGGAAACACCATATATTTT. It specifies CSVGESSGNTIYF. The V and J genes are TRBV29-1 and TRBJ1-3; D is ambiguous. Germline V gene data show CDR1 as SQVTM and CDR2 as ANQGSEA. V dropped 6 bases and J dropped 0 bases, with 9 bases sitting between them. This CDR3 spans 13 amino acids.